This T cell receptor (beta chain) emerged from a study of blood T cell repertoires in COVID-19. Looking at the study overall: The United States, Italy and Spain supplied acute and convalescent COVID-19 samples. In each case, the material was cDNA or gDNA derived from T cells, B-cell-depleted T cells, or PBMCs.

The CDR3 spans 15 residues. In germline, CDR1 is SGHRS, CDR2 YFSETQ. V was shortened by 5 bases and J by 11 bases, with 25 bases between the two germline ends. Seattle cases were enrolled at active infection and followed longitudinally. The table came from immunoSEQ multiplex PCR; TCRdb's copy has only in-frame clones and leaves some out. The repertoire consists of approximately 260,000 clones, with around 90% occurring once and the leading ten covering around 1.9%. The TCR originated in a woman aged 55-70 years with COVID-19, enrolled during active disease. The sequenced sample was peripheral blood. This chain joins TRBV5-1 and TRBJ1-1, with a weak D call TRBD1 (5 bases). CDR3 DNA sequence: TGCGCCAGCAGGCTGAACAGGCAACTCGGCCAAAGGGCTTTCTTT. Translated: CASRLNRQLGQRAFF.